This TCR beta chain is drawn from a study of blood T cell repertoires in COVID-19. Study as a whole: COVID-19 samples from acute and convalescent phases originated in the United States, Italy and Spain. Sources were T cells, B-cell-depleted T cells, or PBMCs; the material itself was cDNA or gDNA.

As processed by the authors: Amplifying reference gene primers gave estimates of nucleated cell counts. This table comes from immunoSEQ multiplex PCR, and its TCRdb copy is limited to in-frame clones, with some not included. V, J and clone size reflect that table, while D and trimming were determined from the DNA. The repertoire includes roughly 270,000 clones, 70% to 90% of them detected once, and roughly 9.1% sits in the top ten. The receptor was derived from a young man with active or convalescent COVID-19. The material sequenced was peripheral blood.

The CDR3 sequence: CASSNRTGIGYTF. CDR3 coding DNA: TGTGCCAGTAGCAATAGGACAGGGATTGGCTACACCTTC. This chain links TRBV19 with TRBJ1-2; TRBD1 agrees at 8 bases. CDR1 LNHDA and CDR2 SQIVND come from the germline V gene (reference sequence). The length of the CDR3 is 13 residues. V shed 6 bases, J shed 7 bases, and the junction held 7 bases outside the gene matches.